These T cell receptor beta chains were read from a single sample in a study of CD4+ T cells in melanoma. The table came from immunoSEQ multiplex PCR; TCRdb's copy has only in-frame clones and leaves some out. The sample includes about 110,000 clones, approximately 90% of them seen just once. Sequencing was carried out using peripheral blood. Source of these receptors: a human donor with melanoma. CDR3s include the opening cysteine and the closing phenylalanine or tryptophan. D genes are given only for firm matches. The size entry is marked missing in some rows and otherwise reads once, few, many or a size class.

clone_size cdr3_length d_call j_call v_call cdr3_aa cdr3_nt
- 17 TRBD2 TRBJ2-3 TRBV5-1 CASSSSWTSGSTDTQYF TGCGCCAGCAGCTCCAGCTGGACTAGCGGGAGCACAGATACGCAGTATTTT
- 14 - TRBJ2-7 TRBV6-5 CASSYSRYVYEQYF TGTGCCAGCAGTTACTCGAGGTACGTCTACGAGCAGTACTTC
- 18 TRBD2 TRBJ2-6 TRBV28 CASSLSGGGDSGANVLTF TGTGCCAGCAGTTTAAGCGGTGGGGGGGACTCTGGGGCCAACGTCCTGACTTTC
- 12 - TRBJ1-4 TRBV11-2 CASSFEYEKLFF TGTGCCAGCAGCTTCGAGTATGAAAAACTGTTTTTT
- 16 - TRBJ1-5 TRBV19 CASTPRTDYSNQPQHF TGTGCCAGTACCCCACGAACGGATTATAGCAATCAGCCCCAGCATTTT
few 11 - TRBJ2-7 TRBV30 CAWGRQYEQYF TGTGCCTGGGGGCGACAGTACGAGCAGTACTTC
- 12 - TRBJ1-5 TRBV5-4 CASGLDNQPQHF TGTGCCAGCGGACTCGACAATCAGCCCCAGCATTTT
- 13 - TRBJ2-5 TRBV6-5 CASREGLEETQYF TGTGCCAGCAGGGAGGGACTTGAAGAGACCCAGTACTTC
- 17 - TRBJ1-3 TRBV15 CATSREYGGDSGNTIYF TGTGCCACCAGCAGAGAATACGGCGGGGACTCTGGAAACACCATATATTTT
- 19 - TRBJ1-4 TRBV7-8 CASSLEGFGPNPTNEKLFF TGTGCCAGCAGCTTAGAGGGGTTTGGGCCCAACCCAACTAATGAAAAACTGTTTTTT
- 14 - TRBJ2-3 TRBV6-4 CASSAGVNTDTQYF TGTGCCAGCAGTGCAGGGGTTAACACAGATACGCAGTATTTT
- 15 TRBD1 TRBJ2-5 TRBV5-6 CASSQDRGPHETQYF TGTGCCAGCAGCCAGGACAGGGGGCCCCACGAGACCCAGTACTTC
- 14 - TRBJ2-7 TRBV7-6 CASSSGVGVSEQYF TGTGCCAGCAGCTCAGGGGTTGGGGTTAGCGAGCAGTACTTC
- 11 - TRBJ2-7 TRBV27 CASQQGYEQYF TGTGCCAGCCAGCAGGGCTACGAGCAGTACTTC
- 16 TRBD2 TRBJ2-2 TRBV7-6 CASSPRTSAYTGELFF TGTGCCAGCAGCCCTCGGACTAGCGCCTACACCGGGGAGCTGTTTTTT
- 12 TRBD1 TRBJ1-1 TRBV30 CAWSVLGQQAFF TGTGCCTGGAGTGTACTGGGACAGCAAGCTTTCTTT
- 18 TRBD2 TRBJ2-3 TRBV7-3 CASSSLIVRGGVGDTQYF TGTGCCAGCAGCTCCCTGATCGTTCGGGGGGGCGTAGGGGATACGCAGTATTTT
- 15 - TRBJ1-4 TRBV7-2 CASSSYGAGNEKLFF TGTGCCAGCAGCTCCTACGGGGCCGGTAATGAAAAACTGTTTTTT
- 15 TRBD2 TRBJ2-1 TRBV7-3 CASSLVGTTNNEQFF TGTGCCAGCAGCTTAGTCGGGACTACTAACAATGAGCAGTTCTTC
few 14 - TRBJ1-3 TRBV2 CASRAGTSGNTIYF TGTGCCAGCAGAGCCGGGACAAGTGGAAACACCATATATTTT
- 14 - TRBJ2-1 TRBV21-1 CASERGSNNNEQFF TGTGCCAGCGAACGGGGGTCGAATAACAATGAGCAGTTCTTC
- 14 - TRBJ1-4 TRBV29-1 CSVEPAKDNEKLFF TGCAGCGTTGAACCTGCCAAAGATAATGAAAAACTGTTTTTT
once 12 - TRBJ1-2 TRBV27 CASSLPGRGYTF TGTGCCAGCAGTTTACCCGGACGTGGCTACACCTTC
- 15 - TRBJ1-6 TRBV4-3 CASSQDTGQVSPLHF TGCGCCAGCAGCCAAGATACGGGGCAGGTCTCACCCCTCCACTTT
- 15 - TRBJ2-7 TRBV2 CASSDQAWGTYEQYF TGTGCCAGCAGTGATCAAGCTTGGGGGACCTACGAGCAGTACTTC
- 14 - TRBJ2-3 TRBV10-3 CAIGGVSSTDTQYF TGTGCCATCGGGGGTGTTAGTTCCACAGATACGCAGTATTTT
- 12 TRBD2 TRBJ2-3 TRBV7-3 CASGRGADTQYF TGTGCCAGCGGGCGGGGGGCAGATACGCAGTATTTT
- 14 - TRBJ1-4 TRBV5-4 CASSLDRTNEKLFF TGTGCCAGCAGCCTAGACAGGACTAATGAAAAACTGTTTTTT
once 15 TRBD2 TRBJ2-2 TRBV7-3 CASSLVAGGNGELFF TGTGCCAGCAGCTTAGTAGCGGGAGGGAACGGGGAGCTGTTTTTT
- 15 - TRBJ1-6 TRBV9 CASSVAPGSYSPLHF TGTGCCAGCAGCGTAGCCCCGGGGTCGTATTCACCCCTCCACTTT
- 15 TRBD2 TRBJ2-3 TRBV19 CASSMVRASGSSQYF TGTGCCAGTAGTATGGTGAGGGCTAGCGGGAGTTCGCAGTATTTT
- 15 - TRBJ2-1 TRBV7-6 CASSLGGGAYNEQFF TGTGCCAGCAGCTTAGGAGGTGGGGCCTACAATGAGCAGTTCTTC
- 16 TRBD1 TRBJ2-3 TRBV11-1 CASSYVQGPSGDTQYF TGTGCCAGCAGCTACGTACAGGGGCCCTCTGGAGATACGCAGTATTTT
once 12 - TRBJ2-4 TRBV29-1 CSVRWAKNIQYF TGCAGCGTTCGGTGGGCCAAAAACATTCAGTACTTC
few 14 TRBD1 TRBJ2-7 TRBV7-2 CASSSWTGNYEQYF TGTGCCAGCAGCTCCTGGACAGGGAATTACGAGCAGTACTTC
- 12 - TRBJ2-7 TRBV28 CASSGGDTRGGF TGTGCCAGCAGTGGGGGCGATACCAGGGGAGGGTTC
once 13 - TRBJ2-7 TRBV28 CASKTGGRDEQYF TGTGCCAGCAAAACCGGGGGTCGGGACGAGCAGTACTTC
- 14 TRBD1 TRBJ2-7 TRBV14 CASSQVRTGGEQYF TGTGCCAGCAGCCAAGTTAGGACAGGAGGCGAGCAGTACTTC
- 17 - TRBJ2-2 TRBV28 CASSLMAGKRNTGELFF TGTGCCAGCAGTTTAATGGCGGGAAAAAGGAACACCGGGGAGCTGTTTTTT
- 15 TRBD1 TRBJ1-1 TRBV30 CASPGQGALNTEAFF TGTGCCTCGCCGGGACAGGGGGCTCTGAACACTGAAGCTTTCTTT
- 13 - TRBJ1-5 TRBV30 CAWKQTANQPQHF TGTGCCTGGAAACAGACAGCGAATCAGCCCCAGCATTTT
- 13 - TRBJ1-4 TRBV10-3 CAISAGDAEKLFF TGTGCCATCAGTGCAGGGGATGCTGAAAAACTGTTTTTT
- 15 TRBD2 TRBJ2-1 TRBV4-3 CASSQEGTSNGEQFF TGCGCCAGCAGCCAAGAAGGGACTAGTAACGGTGAGCAGTTCTTC
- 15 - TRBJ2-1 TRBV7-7 CASSLEGGGYNEQFF TGTGCCAGCAGCTTAGAGGGGGGAGGATACAATGAGCAGTTCTTC
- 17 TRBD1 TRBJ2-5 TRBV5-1 CASSLGYQQGAWETQYF TGCGCCAGCAGCTTGGGGTACCAACAGGGGGCGTGGGAGACCCAGTACTTC
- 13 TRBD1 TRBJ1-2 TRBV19 CASAGTGEYGYTF TGTGCCAGTGCCGGGACAGGGGAGTATGGCTACACCTTC
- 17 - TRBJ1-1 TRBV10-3 CAISEPGKRVMNTEAFF TGTGCCATCAGTGAGCCCGGCAAACGGGTGATGAACACTGAAGCTTTCTTT
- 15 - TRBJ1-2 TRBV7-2 CASRGGGGPAYGYTF TGTGCCAGCAGGGGTGGTGGAGGTCCTGCATATGGCTACACCTTC
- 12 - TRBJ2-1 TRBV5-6 CASSPDTNEQFF TGTGCCAGCAGCCCGGACACCAATGAGCAGTTCTTC
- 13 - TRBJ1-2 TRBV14 CASSQVGGHGYTF TGTGCCAGCAGCCAAGTAGGGGGGCATGGCTACACCTTC
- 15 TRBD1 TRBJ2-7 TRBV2 CASSLGRTGAYEQYF TGTGCCAGCAGTCTAGGGCGGACAGGGGCCTACGAGCAGTACTTC